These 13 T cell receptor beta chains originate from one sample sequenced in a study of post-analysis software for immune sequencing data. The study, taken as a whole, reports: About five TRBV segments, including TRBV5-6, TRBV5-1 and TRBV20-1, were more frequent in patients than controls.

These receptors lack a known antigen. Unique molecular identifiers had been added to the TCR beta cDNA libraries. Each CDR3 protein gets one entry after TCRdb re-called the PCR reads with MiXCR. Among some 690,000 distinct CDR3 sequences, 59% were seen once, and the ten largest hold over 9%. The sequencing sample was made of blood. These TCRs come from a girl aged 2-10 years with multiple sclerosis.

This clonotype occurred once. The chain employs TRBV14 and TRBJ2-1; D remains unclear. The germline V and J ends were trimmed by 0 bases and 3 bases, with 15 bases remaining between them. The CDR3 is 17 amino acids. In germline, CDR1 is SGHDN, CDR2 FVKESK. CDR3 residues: CASSQDFWTSVYNEQFF. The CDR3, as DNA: TGTGCCAGCAGCCAAGATTTTTGGACGTCGGTCTACAATGAGCAGTTCTTC.

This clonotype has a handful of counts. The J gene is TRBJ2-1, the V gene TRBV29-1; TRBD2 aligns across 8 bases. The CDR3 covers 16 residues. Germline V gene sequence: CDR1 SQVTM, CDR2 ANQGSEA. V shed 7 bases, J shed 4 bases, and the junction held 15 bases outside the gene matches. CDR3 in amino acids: CSARGSGLAGYNEQFF. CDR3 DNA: TGCAGCGCCCGAGGGAGCGGACTAGCTGGATACAATGAGCAGTTCTTC.

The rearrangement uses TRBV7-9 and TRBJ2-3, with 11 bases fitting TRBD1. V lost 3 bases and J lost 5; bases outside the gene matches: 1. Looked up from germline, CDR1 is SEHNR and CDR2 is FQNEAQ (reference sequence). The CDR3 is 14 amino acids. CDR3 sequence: CASSLDRGLDTQYF. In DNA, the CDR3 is TGTGCCAGCAGCTTGGACAGGGGGCTAGATACGCAGTATTTT.

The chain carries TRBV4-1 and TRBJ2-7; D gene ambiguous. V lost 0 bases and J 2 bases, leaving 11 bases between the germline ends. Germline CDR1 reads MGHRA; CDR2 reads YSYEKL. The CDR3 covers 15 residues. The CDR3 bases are TGCGCCAGCAGCCAAGATTATGATCCTACCTACGAGCAGTACTTC. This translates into CASSQDYDPTYEQYF.

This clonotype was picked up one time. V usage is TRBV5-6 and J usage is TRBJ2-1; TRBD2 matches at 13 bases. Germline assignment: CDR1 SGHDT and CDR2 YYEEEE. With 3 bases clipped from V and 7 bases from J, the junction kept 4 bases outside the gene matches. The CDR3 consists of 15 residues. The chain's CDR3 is CASSYGTSGINEQFF. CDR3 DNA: TGTGCCAGCAGCTACGGGACTAGCGGGATTAATGAGCAGTTCTTC.

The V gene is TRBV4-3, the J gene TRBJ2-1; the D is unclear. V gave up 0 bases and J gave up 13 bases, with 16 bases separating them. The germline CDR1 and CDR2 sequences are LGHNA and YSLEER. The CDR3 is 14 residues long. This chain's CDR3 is CASSQDLFKDVQFF. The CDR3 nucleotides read TGCGCCAGCAGCCAAGATCTTTTCAAGGACGTTCAGTTCTTC.

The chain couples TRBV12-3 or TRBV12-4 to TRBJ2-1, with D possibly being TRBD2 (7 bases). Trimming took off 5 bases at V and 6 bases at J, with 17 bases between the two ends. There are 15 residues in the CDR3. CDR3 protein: CASSPARGDINEQFF. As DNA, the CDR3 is TGTGCCAGCAGTCCCGCCCGGGGGGACATCAATGAGCAGTTCTTC.

The CDR3 protein is CSARDRVGLARSYEQYF. CDR3 in DNA: TGCAGTGCTAGAGATAGGGTCGGGCTAGCGCGTTCCTACGAGCAGTACTTC. The rearrangement links TRBV20-1 to TRBJ2-7, with D possibly TRBD2 on 6 matching bases. The CDR3 has 17 amino acids. Germline lookup yields CDR1 DFQATT and CDR2 SNEGSKA (reference sequence). With 0 bases removed from V and 1 base from J, the gap between germline ends came to 19 bases.

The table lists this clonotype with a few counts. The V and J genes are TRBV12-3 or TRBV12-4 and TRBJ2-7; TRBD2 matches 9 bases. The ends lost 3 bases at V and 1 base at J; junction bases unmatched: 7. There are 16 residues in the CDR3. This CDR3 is CASSFLAGHLSYEQYF. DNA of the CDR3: TGTGCCAGCAGTTTTCTAGCGGGACATCTTTCCTACGAGCAGTACTTC.

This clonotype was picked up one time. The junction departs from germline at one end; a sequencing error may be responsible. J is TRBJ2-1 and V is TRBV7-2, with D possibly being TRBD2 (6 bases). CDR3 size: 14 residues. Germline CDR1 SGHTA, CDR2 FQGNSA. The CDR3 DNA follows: TGTGTCAGCAGTTTAGGTGGGGGACTGAATGAGCAGTTCTTC. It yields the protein CVSSLGGGLNEQFF.

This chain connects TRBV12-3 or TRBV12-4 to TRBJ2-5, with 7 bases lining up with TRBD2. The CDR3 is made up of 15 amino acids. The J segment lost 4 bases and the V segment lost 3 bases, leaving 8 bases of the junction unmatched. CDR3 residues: CASSLQAGRGETQYF. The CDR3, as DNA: TGTGCCAGCAGTTTGCAAGCGGGACGAGGAGAGACCCAGTACTTC.

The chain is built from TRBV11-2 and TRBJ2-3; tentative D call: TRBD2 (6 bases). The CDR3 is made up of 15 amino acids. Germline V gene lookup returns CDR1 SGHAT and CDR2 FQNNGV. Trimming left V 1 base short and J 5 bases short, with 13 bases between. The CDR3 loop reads CASSLVGRLEDTQYF. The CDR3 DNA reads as TGTGCCAGCAGCTTAGTCGGGAGATTGGAAGATACGCAGTATTTT.

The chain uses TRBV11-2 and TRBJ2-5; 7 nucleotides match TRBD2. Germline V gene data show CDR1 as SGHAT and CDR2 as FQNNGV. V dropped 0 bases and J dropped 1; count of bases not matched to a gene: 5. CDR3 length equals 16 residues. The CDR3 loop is CASSLEWGGSQETQYF. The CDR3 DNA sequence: TGTGCCAGCAGCTTAGAATGGGGAGGGTCCCAAGAGACCCAGTACTTC. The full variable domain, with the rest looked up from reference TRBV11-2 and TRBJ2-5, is EAGVAQSPRYKIIEKRQSVAFWCNPISGHATLYWYQQILGQGPKLLIQFQNNGVVDDSQLPKDRFSAERLKGVDSTLKIQPAKLEDSAVYLCASSLEWGGSQETQYFGPGTRLLVL.